This T cell receptor beta chain originates from a study of shared clonotypes between healthy human individuals. Notes on the study in general: Clonotypes not shared had lower generation probabilities than those common to all four donors.

As for this clone: The antigen is undetermined.

TCRdb keeps only in-frame clones here, not all; method: immunoSEQ multiplex PCR. The table records roughly 1.5 million clones, approximately 98% of them present only once. Sequencing input: naive CD4+ T cells sorted from blood. The subset was: CD45RA+ positively selected. The clonotype comes from a man aged 25 to 45 in good health.

This CDR3 reads CASSGRREGQPQHF. For the CDR3, the DNA is TGTGCCAGCAGTGGACGACGGGAGGGCCAGCCCCAGCATTTT. The chain combines TRBV6-1 with TRBJ1-5; D remains unclear. The CDR3 spans 14 residues. The germline CDR1 and CDR2 sequences are MNHNS and SASEGT. V was pared by 4 bases and J by 7 bases, with 14 bases between.